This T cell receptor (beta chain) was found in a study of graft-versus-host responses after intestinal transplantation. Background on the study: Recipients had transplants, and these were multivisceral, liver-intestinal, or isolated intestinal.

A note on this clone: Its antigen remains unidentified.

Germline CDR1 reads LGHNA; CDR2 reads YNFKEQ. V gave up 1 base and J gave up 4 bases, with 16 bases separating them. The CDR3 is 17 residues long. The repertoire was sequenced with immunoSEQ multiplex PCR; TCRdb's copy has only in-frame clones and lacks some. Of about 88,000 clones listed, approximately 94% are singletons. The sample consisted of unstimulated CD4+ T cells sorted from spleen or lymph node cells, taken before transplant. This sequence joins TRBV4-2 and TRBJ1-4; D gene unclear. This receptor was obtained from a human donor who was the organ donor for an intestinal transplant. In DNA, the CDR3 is TGTGCCAGCAGCCAAGTCGGGAGGGCAGAGCGTAATGAAAAACTGTTTTTT. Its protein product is CASSQVGRAERNEKLFF.